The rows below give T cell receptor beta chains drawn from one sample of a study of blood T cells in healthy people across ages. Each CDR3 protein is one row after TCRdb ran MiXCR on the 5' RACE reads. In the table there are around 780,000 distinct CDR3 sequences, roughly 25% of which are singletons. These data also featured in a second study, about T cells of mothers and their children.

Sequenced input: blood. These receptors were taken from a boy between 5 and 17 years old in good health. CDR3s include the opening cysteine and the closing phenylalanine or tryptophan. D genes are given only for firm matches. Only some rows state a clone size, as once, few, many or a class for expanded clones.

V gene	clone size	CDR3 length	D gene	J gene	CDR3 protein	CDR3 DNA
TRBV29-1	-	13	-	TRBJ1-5	CSVAPGVNQPQHF	TGCAGCGTTGCCCCCGGGGTAAATCAGCCCCAGCATTTT
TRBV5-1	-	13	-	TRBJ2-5	CASRIPTQETQYF	TGCGCCAGCAGAATCCCCACCCAAGAGACCCAGTACTTC
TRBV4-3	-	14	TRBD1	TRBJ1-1	CASSQQGGVAEAFF	TGCGCCAGCAGCCAACAGGGGGGGGTAGCTGAAGCTTTCTTT
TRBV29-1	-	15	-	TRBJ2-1	CSVATQVLKGNEQFF	TGCAGCGTTGCGACACAGGTTCTTAAAGGTAATGAGCAGTTCTTC
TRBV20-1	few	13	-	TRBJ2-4	CSAGQPAKNIQYF	TGCAGTGCCGGTCAGCCTGCCAAAAACATTCAGTACTTC
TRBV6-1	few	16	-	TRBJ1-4	CASSGGTSTTNEKLFF	TGTGCCAGCAGTGGCGGGACTTCAACAACTAATGAAAAACTGTTTTTT
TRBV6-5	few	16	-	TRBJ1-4	CASSYQSGGPNEKLFF	TGTGCCAGCAGTTACCAATCGGGGGGGCCTAATGAAAAACTGTTTTTT
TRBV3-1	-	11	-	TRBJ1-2	CASSQAHGYTF	TGTGCCAGCAGCCAAGCCCATGGCTACACCTTC
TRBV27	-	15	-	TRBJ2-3	CAIGARERGTDTQYF	TGTGCCATCGGTGCCCGGGAGCGGGGCACAGATACGCAGTATTTT
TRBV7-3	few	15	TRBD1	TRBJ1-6	CASSPGDRDNSPLHF	TGTGCCAGCAGCCCAGGGGACAGGGATAATTCACCCCTCCACTTT
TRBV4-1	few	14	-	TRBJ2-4	CASSQLGSKDIQYF	TGCGCCAGCAGTCAGCTTGGGAGTAAGGACATTCAGTACTTC
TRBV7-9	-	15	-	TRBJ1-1	CASRRGAGENTEAFF	TGTGCCAGCAGACGAGGAGCGGGGGAAAACACTGAAGCTTTCTTT
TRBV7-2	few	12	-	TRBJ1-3	CASSLGFDTIYF	TGTGCCAGCAGCTTAGGTTTCGACACCATATATTTT
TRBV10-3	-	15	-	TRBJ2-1	CAISEPGRSRFGQFF	TGTGCCATCAGTGAGCCAGGGAGGTCCCGTTTTGGGCAGTTCTTC
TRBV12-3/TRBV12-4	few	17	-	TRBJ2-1	CASSSRGSGEAYNEQFF	TGTGCCAGCAGCTCCCGAGGTAGTGGCGAAGCCTACAATGAGCAGTTCTTC
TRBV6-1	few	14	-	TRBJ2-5	CASSELTLGETQYF	TGTGCCAGCAGTGAATTGACTCTCGGGGAGACCCAGTACTTC
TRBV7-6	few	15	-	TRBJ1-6	CASSPSLQGNSPLHF	TGTGCCAGCAGCCCCTCTTTACAGGGCAATTCACCCCTCCACTTT
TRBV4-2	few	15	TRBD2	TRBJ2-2	CASSQEWGGAGELFF	TGTGCCAGCAGCCAAGAGTGGGGGGGGGCCGGGGAGCTGTTTTTT
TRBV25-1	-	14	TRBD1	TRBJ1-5	CASSERGQGEPQHF	TGTGCCAGCAGTGAAAGGGGGCAGGGTGAGCCCCAGCATTTT
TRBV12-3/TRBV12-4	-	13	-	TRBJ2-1	CASSLDRRGEQFF	TGTGCCAGCAGTTTGGACCGCCGGGGTGAGCAGTTCTTC
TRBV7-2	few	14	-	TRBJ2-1	CASSSPLGDNEQFF	TGTGCCAGCAGCTCCCCGCTAGGCGACAATGAGCAGTTCTTC
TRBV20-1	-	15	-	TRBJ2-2	CSAREGRGGTGELFF	TGCAGTGCTAGAGAGGGGCGGGGAGGCACCGGGGAGCTGTTTTTT
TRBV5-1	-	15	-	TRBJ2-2	CASSFGMTNTGELFF	TGCGCCAGCAGCTTTGGAATGACGAACACCGGGGAGCTGTTTTTT
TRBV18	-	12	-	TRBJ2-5	CASSPRKETQYF	TGTGCCAGCTCACCCCGTAAAGAGACCCAGTACTTC
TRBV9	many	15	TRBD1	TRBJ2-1	CASSVGGQGANEQFF	TGTGCCAGCAGCGTAGGGGGACAGGGGGCGAATGAGCAGTTCTTC
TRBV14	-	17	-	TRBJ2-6	CASSQYHRASGANVLTF	TGTGCCAGCAGCCAATACCACAGGGCCTCTGGGGCCAACGTCCTGACTTTC
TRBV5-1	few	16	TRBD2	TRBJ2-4	CASSSGLAGGKNIQYF	TGCGCCAGCAGCTCGGGACTAGCGGGGGGGAAAAACATTCAGTACTTC
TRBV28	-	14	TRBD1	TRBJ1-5	CASSPGQLRQPQHF	TGTGCCAGCAGTCCGGGACAGCTTCGTCAGCCCCAGCATTTT
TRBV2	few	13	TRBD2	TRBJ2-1	CATETSGDGEQFF	TGTGCCACTGAGACTAGCGGGGATGGAGAGCAGTTCTTC
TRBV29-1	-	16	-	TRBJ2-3	CSVILGRGKEGDTQYF	TGCAGCGTAATCCTGGGAAGAGGGAAGGAGGGAGATACGCAGTATTTT
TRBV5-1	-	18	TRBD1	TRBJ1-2	CASSFDPTITQGGYGYTF	TGCGCCAGCAGCTTTGACCCGACGATAACACAGGGGGGCTATGGCTACACCTTC
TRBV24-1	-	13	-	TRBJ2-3	CATSIRSPDTQYF	TGTGCCACCAGTATAAGGAGCCCAGATACGCAGTATTTT
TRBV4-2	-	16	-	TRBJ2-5	CASSQGVGTGQETQYF	TGTGCCAGCAGCCAAGGGGTCGGCACAGGTCAAGAGACCCAGTACTTC
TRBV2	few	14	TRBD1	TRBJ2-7	CASRLQGASYEQYF	TGTGCCAGCAGGCTACAGGGGGCCTCCTACGAGCAGTACTTC
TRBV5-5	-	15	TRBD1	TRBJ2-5	CASSSRTGIGETQYF	TGTGCCAGCAGCTCGAGGACAGGGATAGGAGAGACCCAGTACTTC
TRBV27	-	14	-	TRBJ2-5	CASSLDSGRATQYF	TGTGCCAGCAGTTTAGACTCAGGGAGAGCGACCCAGTACTTC
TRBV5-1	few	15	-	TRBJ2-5	CASSLGARAQETQYF	TGCGCCAGCAGCTTAGGGGCACGGGCACAAGAGACCCAGTACTTC
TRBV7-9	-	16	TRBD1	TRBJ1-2	CASSSGNRGRFYGYTF	TGTGCCAGCAGCTCCGGTAACAGGGGGCGATTCTATGGCTACACCTTC
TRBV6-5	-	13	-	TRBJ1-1	CASSPGTINEAFF	TGTGCCAGCAGCCCCGGGACGATTAATGAAGCTTTCTTT